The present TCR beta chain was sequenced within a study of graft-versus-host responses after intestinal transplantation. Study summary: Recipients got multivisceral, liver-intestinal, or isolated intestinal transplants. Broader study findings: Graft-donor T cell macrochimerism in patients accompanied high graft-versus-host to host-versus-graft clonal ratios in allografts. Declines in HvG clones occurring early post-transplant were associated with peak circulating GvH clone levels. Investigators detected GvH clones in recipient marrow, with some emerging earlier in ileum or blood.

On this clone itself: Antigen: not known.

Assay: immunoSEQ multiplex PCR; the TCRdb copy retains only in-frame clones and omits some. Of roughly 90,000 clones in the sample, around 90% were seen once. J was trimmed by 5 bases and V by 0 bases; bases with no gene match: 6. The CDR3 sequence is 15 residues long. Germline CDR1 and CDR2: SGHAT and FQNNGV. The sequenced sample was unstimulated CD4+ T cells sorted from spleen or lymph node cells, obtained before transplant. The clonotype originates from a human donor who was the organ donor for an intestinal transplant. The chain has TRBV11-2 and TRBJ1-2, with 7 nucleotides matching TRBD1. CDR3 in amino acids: CASSLDPTGWYGYTF. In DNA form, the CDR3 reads TGTGCCAGCAGCTTAGATCCGACAGGGTGGTATGGCTACACCTTC.